This is a list of T cell receptor beta chains from one sample in a study of neurological immune-mediated disorders. From the 5' RACE reads, TCRdb called clonotypes with MiXCR, one entry per CDR3 protein. The sample carries under 50,000 distinct CDR3 sequences, about 25% recorded once. Sequencing was performed on PBMCs. The receptor set was obtained from a woman in her 70s in good health. CDR3s include the opening cysteine and the closing phenylalanine or tryptophan. A D gene is named only where the DNA matches it firmly. Size values are once, few and many counts, or a class for expanded clones, and some rows have none.

d_call cdr3_length v_call clone_size cdr3_aa
TRBD1 13 TRBV5-1 many CASSSRQGYEQYF
NA 13 TRBV7-2 NA CASSLTRNNEQFF
NA 13 TRBV10-3 many CATNRDLNTEAFF
NA 13 TRBV11-2 many CASSLAQAEKLFF
NA 13 TRBV30 NA CAGKSGQAYGYTF
TRBD1 15 TRBV4-1 many CASSQDPGGWNGYTF
TRBD2 15 TRBV5-1 few CACSSSLAGRNEQFF
NA 15 TRBV7-2 many CASSETSFRYNEQFF
TRBD1 15 TRBV6-5 many CASSWPGTGKDEQYF
NA 13 TRBV15 many CATSRTASQGYTF
TRBD1 14 TRBV20-1 NA CSAFSTGNNYGYTF
TRBD1 15 TRBV6-2/TRBV6-3 NA CASRDPGQGDEKLFF
NA 15 TRBV10-3 many CAISVKGTGPIEQFF
NA 14 TRBV5-1 NA CASSLDTSNEKLFF
NA 14 TRBV12-3/TRBV12-4 many CASSFRGTGLGYTF
TRBD2 13 TRBV20-1 many CSARRGETGELFF
NA 16 TRBV5-1 NA CASSLMTSTSTDTQYF
NA 14 TRBV14 NA CASSQVDVFYEQYF
NA 14 TRBV3-1 many CASSFREGANVLTF
NA 11 TRBV20-1 NA CSASYGGELFF
TRBD1 12 TRBV3-1 many CASSPNRGRQYF
NA 15 TRBV5-1 many CASSLATGEGETQYF
NA 14 TRBV19 NA CASGPAGGGAEAFF
NA 13 TRBV10-3 many CAASTGAGETQYF
TRBD2 16 TRBV5-1 many CASSKTSGSITGELFF
NA 18 TRBV12-5 NA CASGSPLLAPSSYNEQFF
NA 15 TRBV5-4 NA CASSLGEGGQETRYF
NA 15 TRBV5-1 many CASSLFPGEYYEQYF
NA 14 TRBV7-2 many CASAKSGIAWGKFF
TRBD2 13 TRBV3-1 many CATAGREGNEQFF
NA 19 TRBV20-1 many CSAPVGTPTHLKGADTQYF
NA 13 TRBV20-1 many CSASPGQHTEAFF
TRBD2 16 TRBV5-1 many CASSLASGRAYNEQFF
NA 17 TRBV6-1 NA CASSERWSSASSYEQYF
NA 15 TRBV5-1 many CASSFAGAFGAEAFF
TRBD1 15 TRBV28 NA CASGKTGGMDQPQHF
TRBD1 15 TRBV20-1 many CSARALGTGNQPQHF